Below are 8 T cell receptor beta chains sequenced from a single sample in a study of cytomegalovirus exposure and HLA in healthy donors. The repertoire was sequenced with immunoSEQ multiplex PCR; TCRdb's copy has only in-frame clones and lacks some. The sample yields roughly 70,000 clones, roughly 96% seen once. Sequenced input: PBMCs. Receptors were obtained from a man aged 18 to 30 in good health and CMV-seronegative.

The rearrangement links TRBV18 to TRBJ1-1; D unresolved. Germline V lookup: CDR1 KGHSH, CDR2 LQKENI. V was clipped by 2 bases and J by 0 bases, with 13 bases between them. CDR3 length: 16 residues. The CDR3 protein is CASSPAQTGVNTEAFF. In DNA, the CDR3 is TGTGCCAGCTCACCAGCCCAAACCGGGGTGAACACTGAAGCTTTCTTT. Complete variable domain (other parts from reference TRBV18 and TRBJ1-1): NAGVMQNPRHLVRRRGQEARLRCSPMKGHSHVYWYRQLPEEGLKFMVYLQKENIIDESGMPKERFSAEFPKEGPSILRIQQVVRGDSAAYFCASSPAQTGVNTEAFFGQGTRLTVV.

V gene TRBV28 combines with J gene TRBJ2-1, with no clear D. Germline assignment: CDR1 MDHEN and CDR2 SYDVKM. Trimming shortened V by 3 bases and J by 15 bases, and 12 bases separated the two germline ends. CDR3 length: 11 amino acids. This CDR3 reads CASSFEQTSFF. Written as DNA, the CDR3 is TGTGCCAGCAGTTTCGAACAGACCTCGTTCTTC.

As to this clone: Other DNA variants within this sample encode the same CDR3. Written as DNA, the CDR3 is TGTGCCAGCAGTGACTCAGGGGACACCGGGGAGCTGTTTTTT. It is translated as CASSDSGDTGELFF. The V and J genes are TRBV6-4 and TRBJ2-2; a possible D gene is TRBD1 (5 bases). The CDR3 consists of 14 residues. Germline V gives CDR1 MRHNA, CDR2 SNTAGT. Between the trimmed V and J ends, which lost 0 bases and 3 bases, there was a span of 5 bases.

This clone was seen just once. The chain employs TRBV7-9 and TRBJ2-7, with 9 bases aligning to TRBD1. J was trimmed by 7 bases and V by 5 bases; bases with no gene match: 9. Per the germline V gene, CDR1 is SEHNR and CDR2 is FQNEAQ (reference sequence). There are 14 residues in the CDR3. CDR3 sequence reads: CASSNRQGGIEQYF. The CDR3 nucleotides are TGTGCCAGCAGCAACCGACAGGGGGGCATTGAGCAGTACTTC.

The V and J genes are TRBV19 and TRBJ1-5; 9 nucleotides align to TRBD1. J was trimmed by 6 bases and V by 6 bases; bases with no gene match: 6. CDR1 and CDR2 (germline): LNHDA, SQIVND (reference sequence). The CDR3 consists of 14 residues. The CDR3 spells CASRDRDRAQPQHF. Here the CDR3 DNA reads TGTGCCAGTAGGGACCGGGACAGGGCTCAGCCCCAGCATTTT.

This clone has a single count. J is TRBJ1-6 and V is TRBV19; 8 bases map to TRBD1. The CDR3 has 13 residues. V shed 7 bases and J 8 bases; nucleotides not matched to a gene: 4. Per the germline V gene, CDR1 is LNHDA and CDR2 is SQIVND (reference sequence). For the CDR3, the DNA is TGTGCCAGTAAAGGACAGGGTGATTCACCCCTCCACTTT. Its translation: CASKGQGDSPLHF.

This sequence joins TRBV5-6 and TRBJ1-4, with 8 bases that match TRBD1. The CDR3 spans 16 residues. From germline, CDR1 is SGHDT and CDR2 YYEEEE. Trimming took 3 bases from V and 3 from J; bases not matched to a gene: 7. CDR3 region: CASSSGQGWANEKLFF. The CDR3 DNA is TGTGCCAGCAGCTCAGGACAGGGTTGGGCTAATGAAAAACTGTTTTTT.

The chain combines TRBV6-5 with TRBJ1-6, with D possibly matching TRBD1 (6 bases). CDR1 and CDR2 from the germline V gene are MNHEY and SVGAGI. The CDR3 totals 15 residues. V was cut by 6 bases and J by 7 bases, with 16 bases left in between. CDR3 in DNA: TGTGCCAGCAGCCCCTCACAGGGTGGAAATTCACCCCTCCACTTT. It encodes CASSPSQGGNSPLHF.